This TCR beta chain was sequenced for a study of early T cells in non-severe SARS-CoV-2 infection. Whole-study context: From unsorted whole blood, bulk RNA was sequenced, and the chains remained unpaired.

Trimming removed 6 bases from V and 1 base from J; junction bases left unmatched: 2. There are 14 residues in the CDR3. Germline V gene lookup returns CDR1 SQVTM and CDR2 ANQGSEA. The library protocol tagged individual cDNA molecules with unique molecular identifiers. MiXCR was run by TCRdb on the 5' RACE reads, yielding one entry per CDR3 protein. The sample holds about 120,000 distinct CDR3 sequences; over 10% are singletons and the top ten take approximately 3.5%. Study-level results: Matching with VDJdb favored anti-spike CD8 responses (missing private and CD4 specificities).

This clonotype was recorded at least ten times. Its specificity is not known. V usage is TRBV29-1 and J usage is TRBJ2-1, with 11 positions matching TRBD2. This TCR came from an adult who was a healthcare worker with PCR-confirmed SARS-CoV-2 infection or an uninfected control (not recorded which). Sample: whole blood, taken at baseline. Here the CDR3 reads CSVLAGGSYNEQFF. CDR3 in DNA: TGCAGCGTCCTAGCGGGAGGATCCTACAATGAGCAGTTCTTC.